This is a list of T cell receptor beta chains from one sample in a study of T cells in Graves' hyperthyroidism and ophthalmopathy. From the multiplex PCR reads, TCRdb called clonotypes with MiXCR, one entry per CDR3 protein. The sample has over 120,000 distinct CDR3 sequences; approximately 20% are singletons. The sample taken for sequencing was blood. The receptors originated from a woman aged 50 to 65 with Graves' hyperthyroidism that later progressed to Graves' ophthalmopathy. Both conserved end residues are part of each CDR3. The D gene is left open where the match is weak. Expanded clones get a size class; other rows say once, few or many, or leave the size out.

TRBV20-1	many	TRBJ2-7	TRBD2	CSAVGGQGQPGLAGIYEQYF	TGCAGTGCCGTTGGGGGACAGGGACAGCCGGGACTAGCGGGGATCTACGAGCAGTACTTC
TRBV27	many	TRBJ2-7	-	CASSFNGQSSSYEQYF	TGTGCCAGCAGTTTCAACGGACAGTCTAGCTCCTACGAGCAGTACTTC
TRBV20-1	many	TRBJ2-7	TRBD2	CSARDWLAGGAYEQYF	TGCAGTGCTAGAGATTGGCTAGCGGGAGGTGCCTACGAGCAGTACTTC
TRBV7-9	-	TRBJ1-1	-	CASRPTGTRNTEAFF	TGTGCCAGCAGGCCAACCGGGACAAGGAACACTGAAGCTTTCTTT
TRBV2	-	TRBJ2-3	TRBD2	CASSVRSSGTDTQYF	TGTGCCAGCAGTGTTCGGTCTAGCGGGACTGATACGCAGTATTTT
TRBV9	few	TRBJ2-7	-	CASSVTGELSGEQYF	TGTGCCAGCAGCGTTACCGGGGAGCTGAGTGGTGAGCAGTACTTC
TRBV6-2/TRBV6-3	-	TRBJ2-3	-	CASSDQTDTQYF	TGTGCCAGCAGTGACCAGACAGATACGCAGTATTTT
TRBV5-1	many	TRBJ2-1	-	CASSLGDPDNEQFF	TGCGCCAGCAGCTTGGGAGATCCGGACAATGAGCAGTTCTTC
TRBV3-1	many	TRBJ1-1	-	CASSQDLASEAFF	TGTGCCAGCAGCCAAGATCTGGCTTCTGAAGCTTTCTTT
TRBV6-1	few	TRBJ1-2	-	CASSKTGNYGYTF	TGTGCCAGCAGTAAAACAGGCAACTATGGCTACACCTTC
TRBV15	-	TRBJ1-2	-	CATSRDQAQGGYTF	TGTGCCACCAGCAGAGATCAGGCCCAGGGTGGCTACACCTTC
TRBV27	many	TRBJ2-1	TRBD2	CASSSRTSGTNFGYNEQFF	TGTGCCAGCAGTTCTCGGACTAGCGGGACCAACTTTGGGTACAATGAGCAGTTCTTC
TRBV7-2	many	TRBJ2-7	-	CASRGGGGNEQYF	TGTGCCAGCCGAGGGGGGGGGGGGAACGAGCAGTACTTC
TRBV20-1	-	TRBJ1-1	TRBD1	CSASNPGTGNTEAFF	TGCAGTGCTAGTAACCCAGGGACAGGGAACACTGAAGCTTTCTTT
TRBV19	few	TRBJ2-1	TRBD2	CASSATSGPYNEQFF	TGTGCCAGTAGTGCGACTAGCGGACCCTACAATGAGCAGTTCTTC
TRBV6-1	-	TRBJ1-4	TRBD1	CASSKNRGNGEKLFF	TGTGCCAGCAGTAAAAACAGGGGGAATGGTGAAAAACTGTTTTTT
TRBV7-8	many	TRBJ2-7	-	CASSFQMTGTYEQYF	TGTGCCAGCAGCTTCCAGATGACGGGAACCTACGAGCAGTACTTC
TRBV7-2	-	TRBJ2-7	-	CASSLEVTATYEQYF	TGTGCCAGCAGCTTAGAAGTTACAGCTACCTACGAGCAGTACTTC
TRBV4-1	many	TRBJ2-3	TRBD2	CASSYDSGSVPGRQYF	TGCGCCAGCAGCTATGATAGCGGGAGCGTCCCGGGAAGGCAGTATTTT
TRBV5-1	-	TRBJ1-1	-	CASSNGNVDTEAFF	TGCGCCAGCAGTAACGGCAATGTCGACACTGAAGCTTTCTTT
TRBV7-8	many	TRBJ1-5	TRBD1	CASIASDRAGNQPQHF	TGTGCCAGCATCGCCTCCGACAGGGCCGGGAATCAGCCCCAGCATTTT
TRBV6-1	-	TRBJ1-2	-	CASSFIQGSSGYTF	TGTGCCAGCAGTTTCATACAGGGTTCGAGCGGCTACACCTTC